Below, 4 T cell receptor beta chains from the same sample are listed, as sequenced in a study of early T cells in non-severe SARS-CoV-2 infection. TCRdb reprocessed the 5' RACE reads via MiXCR and lists one record per CDR3 protein. The data hold about 80,000 distinct CDR3 sequences, with over 8.5% observed a single time. Sequencing used whole blood. These receptors were taken from an adult who was a healthcare worker with PCR-confirmed SARS-CoV-2 infection or an uninfected control (not recorded which).

This clonotype was found many times. The V call is TRBV14, the J call TRBJ1-6, with D possibly matching TRBD1 (5 bases). This CDR3 is 13 amino acids long. The ends were cut back, 1 base at V and 18 bases at J, with 16 bases in the middle. Germline lookup yields CDR1 SGHDN and CDR2 FVKESK. The CDR3 loop is CASSQALGQAPHF. Written as DNA, the CDR3 is TGTGCCAGCAGCCAAGCTCTGGGGCAGGCGCCCCACTTT. The entire variable domain, with the rest obtained from reference TRBV14 and TRBJ1-6, is as follows: EAGVTQFPSHSVIEKGQTVTLRCDPISGHDNLYWYRRVMGKEIKFLLHFVKESKQDESGMPNNRFLAERTGGTYSTLKVQPAELEDSGVYFCASSQALGQAPHFGNGTRLTVT.

The genes are TRBV20-1 and TRBJ2-7; 8 bases align to TRBD1. V dropped 7 bases and J dropped 7; count of bases not matched to a gene: 15. CDR1 DFQATT and CDR2 SNEGSKA come from the germline V gene (reference sequence). This CDR3 has 14 amino acids. The CDR3 sequence: CSGQEGQAVREQYF. The CDR3 coding sequence is TGCAGTGGTCAAGAGGGACAGGCGGTCAGGGAGCAGTACTTC.

This clonotype has ten or more counts. This chain joins TRBV25-1 and TRBJ2-7; TRBD1 matches 9 bases. This CDR3 has 14 residues. The V gene's germline CDR1 is MGHDK and CDR2 SYGVNS. V was pared by 6 bases and J by 4 bases, with 7 bases of the junction left unmatched. The DNA for the CDR3 is TGTGCCAGCAGGTCGGGGACAGGGTTGTACGAGCAGTACTTC. This codes for CASRSGTGLYEQYF.

This clonotype was detected only a few times. The chain carries TRBV7-9 and TRBJ2-1; D not resolved. The CDR3 spans 14 residues. CDR1 is SEHNR, CDR2 FQNEAQ, per germline (reference sequence). V lost 1 base and J 4 bases, leaving 8 bases between the germline ends. The chain's CDR3 is CASSLGRDYNEQFF. The DNA for the CDR3 is TGTGCCAGCAGCTTAGGAAGAGATTACAATGAGCAGTTCTTC.